This TCR beta chain was identified during a study of blood T cell repertoires in COVID-19. Study at large: There were acute and convalescent COVID-19 samples, and they came from the United States, Italy and Spain. In each case, the material was cDNA or gDNA derived from T cells, B-cell-depleted T cells, or PBMCs.

Germline lookup yields CDR1 SGHTA and CDR2 FQGNSA. V was clipped by 5 bases and J by 7 bases, with 18 bases between them. This CDR3 region has 14 residues. Followed over time, Seattle patients had been enrolled while infection was active. There are a few counts of this clone. Per the original data handling: For nucleated cells, counts were estimated from reference gene primer amplification. The table came from immunoSEQ multiplex PCR; TCRdb's copy has only in-frame clones and leaves some out. V, J and clone size are those of that table, while D and trimming were read from the DNA. This table has some 220,000 clones, 75% to 85% appearing once.

Sequencing was carried out using peripheral blood. The gene calls are TRBV7-2 and TRBJ2-7; possible D gene TRBD2, 7 bases. This receptor was identified in a woman under 40 with COVID-19, enrolled during active disease. The CDR3 region is CASSGARGAREQYF. The CDR3 bases are TGTGCCAGCAGCGGGGCCCGGGGGGCACGGGAGCAGTACTTC.